This T cell receptor beta chain was identified during a study of technical replicates of blood from several donors. Using immunoSEQ multiplex PCR, the repertoire was profiled, and TCRdb retains in-frame clones only, with some absent. The profile covers 95,000 to 100,000 clones, with over 95% appearing a single time and 0.2% to 0.25% taken by the ten largest. This CDR3 contains 16 residues. The J segment lost 1 base and the V segment lost 5 bases, leaving 10 bases of the junction unmatched. Germline V gives CDR1 SEHNR, CDR2 FQNEAQ (reference sequence). Sequencing used T cells isolated from PBMCs. The receptor was derived from a human donor in good health. This chain uses TRBV7-9 with TRBJ2-5; 7 bases map to TRBD1. CDR3 in amino acids: CASSRYIPGGQETQYF. The DNA for the CDR3 is TGTGCCAGCAGCCGTTATATCCCAGGGGGCCAAGAGACCCAGTACTTC.